One and the same sample provided the 6 T cell receptor beta chains below, sequenced in a study of tumor T cells in aggressive B-cell lymphoma (dated by TCRdb to 2016 to 2017). Libraries were built with the immunoSEQ multiplex PCR assay. TCRdb limited this immuneACCESS table to in-frame rearrangements with V and J called. A share of clones is missing; checked studies link under half to unresolved V genes, and the rest is unexplained. The table for this sample lists some 10,000 clones; about nine tenths of them were counted only once. About 3.1% of the sample is in the top ten clones. Sequencing was carried out using tumor tissue. Receptors originate from an adult with diffuse large B cell lymphoma.

The gene calls are TRBV7-2 and TRBJ2-4, with a possible D match to TRBD1 (6 bases). Trimming left V 1 base short and J 7 bases short, with 14 bases between. The germline gives CDR1 SGHTA, CDR2 FQGNSA. CDR3 length equals 15 residues. CDR3 in amino acids: CASSLVAGTQNIQYF. DNA of the CDR3: TGTGCCAGCAGCTTAGTGGCCGGGACACAGAACATTCAGTACTTC. Complete variable domain (other parts from reference TRBV7-2 and TRBJ2-4): GAGVSQSPSNKVTEKGKDVELRCDPISGHTALYWYRQSLGQGLEFLIYFQGNSAPDKSGLPSDRFSAERTGGSVSTLTIQRTQQEDSAVYLCASSLVAGTQNIQYFGAGTRLSVL.

As to this clone: One end of the junction does not line up with germline, which may come from a read error. The genes are TRBV7-3 and TRBJ1-6; D is unclear. CDR1 and CDR2 from the germline V gene are SGHTA and FQGTGA. The CDR3 contains 13 residues. The DNA of the CDR3 is TGTGCCAGCAGCTTAAGCGGTGAAACACCTCTCCACTTT. Translated, it gives CASSLSGETPLHF.

The rearrangement uses TRBV10-3 and TRBJ1-6; TRBD1 is a possible D gene (5 bases). Germline V lookup: CDR1 ENHRY, CDR2 SYGVKD. The ends were cut back, 5 bases at V and 6 bases at J, with 11 bases in the middle. This CDR3 is 14 amino acids long. DNA for the CDR3: TGTGCCATCAGTCTTGACAGTTTTAATTCACCCCTCCACTTT. Its translation is CAISLDSFNSPLHF.

V and J are TRBV18 and TRBJ2-5, with D possibly matching TRBD2 (7 bases). Between the trimmed V and J ends, which lost 3 bases and 14 bases, there was a span of 19 bases. The CDR3 contains 13 residues. The germline V gene has CDR1 KGHSH and CDR2 LQKENI. The CDR3 DNA reads TGTGCCAGCTCACCCGGGACTAACGGGGGGCCCTACTTC. Protein sequence: CASSPGTNGGPYF.

The J gene is TRBJ2-7, the V gene TRBV6-1, with D perhaps TRBD1 (6 bases). Germline V gene lookup returns CDR1 MNHNS and CDR2 SASEGT. The V end lost 7 bases, the J end lost 6 bases, and 10 bases lay between the germline ends. The CDR3 extends over 11 amino acids. The CDR3 DNA reads as TGTGCCAGCACGACAGGCCTCGAGCAGTACTTC. Its protein product is CASTTGLEQYF.

The chain uses TRBV9 and TRBJ1-1; D not resolved. There are 13 residues in the CDR3. Germline lookup yields CDR1 SGDLS and CDR2 YYNGEE. Trimming removed 4 bases from V and 1 base from J, with 8 bases in between. The DNA of the CDR3 is TGTGCCAGCAGCTTCACGGGGAACACTGAAGCTTTCTTT. Translation: CASSFTGNTEAFF.